These 2 T cell receptor beta chains were sequenced from one sample in a study of OX40 agonist ivuxolimab in advanced cancers. Method: immunoSEQ multiplex PCR; TCRdb's copy keeps in-frame clones and lacks some. Counted here are approximately 92,000 clones, 95% to 96% occurring once; the ten biggest clones make up approximately 2%. Sequences were derived from CD4+ or CD8+ T cells sorted from blood, sampled in a trial of the OX40 agonist ivuxolimab. The receptors shown here come from an adult with an advanced solid tumor such as melanoma, head and neck, liver or kidney cancer.

The V gene is TRBV28, the J gene TRBJ1-4; no definite D call. Looked up from germline, CDR1 is MDHEN and CDR2 is SYDVKM. The CDR3 consists of 16 residues. Trimming left V 5 bases short and J 1 base short, with 14 bases between. The CDR3 DNA is TGTGCCAGCAGTCCGCCTCCGGGGTTAACTAATGAAAAACTGTTTTTT. This gives the protein CASSPPPGLTNEKLFF.

V gene TRBV27 combines with J gene TRBJ2-1; D is possibly TRBD2 (6 bases). V gave up 6 bases and J gave up 4 bases, with 16 bases separating them. The CDR3 runs to 15 residues. Per the germline V gene, CDR1 is MNHEY and CDR2 is SMNVEV (reference sequence). This chain's CDR3 is CASSGGLTVYNEQFF. The CDR3 coding sequence is TGTGCCAGCAGCGGGGGACTGACGGTTTACAATGAGCAGTTCTTC.